This T cell receptor beta chain was profiled in a study of T cell repertoires in cytomegalovirus infection. The study, taken as a whole, reports: CMV-specific HLA-C-restricted TCR beta clonotypes dominated the ex vivo response.

TCRdb re-derived calls from the reads in MiXCR, one entry per CDR3 protein. The sample lists roughly 500,000 distinct CDR3 sequences; 16% were seen once. This clonotype was observed many times. The antigen remains unidentified. Trimming removed 6 bases from V and 3 bases from J, with 15 bases in between. Germline V gene data show CDR1 as MDHEN and CDR2 as SYDVKM. The CDR3 runs 14 residues. The sample was CD8+ T cells from PBMCs. The source is a human donor in good health (CMV status not recorded). Some clones in this sample may be carry-over from other donors' samples. The V call is TRBV28, the J call TRBJ2-7, with a possible D match to TRBD2 (5 bases). The CDR3 DNA reads TGTGCCAGCAGGCTAGCCCGAACTAGCTACGAGCAGTACTTC. Protein product: CASRLARTSYEQYF.